This T cell receptor (beta chain) is from a study of blood T cell repertoires in COVID-19. Study overall: PBMCs, B-cell-depleted T cells, or T cells provided the cDNA or gDNA that made up the material.

This table comes from immunoSEQ multiplex PCR, and its TCRdb copy is limited to in-frame clones, with some not included. The sample shows roughly 46,000 clones, more than 70% of them seen only once. As to this clone: The identical CDR3 is also encoded by other nucleotide sequences in the sample.

The V and J ends lost 6 bases and 5 bases, in that order; junction bases with no gene match: 3. Germline-derived CDR1 and CDR2 are SQVTM and ANQGSEA. The CDR3 spans 12 residues. Sequencing was done on a sample of peripheral blood. V gene TRBV29-1 combines with J gene TRBJ2-3; 9 bases align to TRBD1. This sequence was found in a man over 45 with active COVID-19. This CDR3 is CSVDRGGDTQYF. The CDR3 nucleotides read TGCAGCGTGGACAGGGGAGGAGATACGCAGTATTTT.